This T cell receptor beta chain is drawn from a study of blood T cell repertoires in COVID-19. Assay: immunoSEQ multiplex PCR; the TCRdb copy retains only in-frame clones and omits some. This table holds 180,000 or so clones, around four fifths found once. V was clipped by 8 bases and J by 5 bases, with 13 bases between them. There are 13 residues in the CDR3. The source material was peripheral blood. The J gene is TRBJ2-1, the V gene TRBV12-3 or TRBV12-4, with D tentatively TRBD1 (6 bases). The sequence was collected from a woman aged 65 to 85 with COVID-19, enrolled during active disease. The CDR3 nucleotides read TGTGCCAGCCCAGCACAGGGCCACAATGAGCAGTTCTTC. Its protein product is CASPAQGHNEQFF.